This T cell receptor (beta chain) was profiled in a study of blood T cells in healthy people across ages. A sample-barcoded 5' primer and a J-beta primer mix were used in a second PCR of about 6 to 12 cycles. A single record per CDR3 protein comes from TCRdb applying MiXCR to the 5' RACE reads. The table has 600,000 to 800,000 distinct CDR3 sequences, roughly half seen once. The ends were cut back, 6 bases at V and 2 bases at J, with 11 bases in the middle. The CDR3 has 13 amino acids. The germline V gene encodes CDR1 SGHRS and CDR2 YFSETQ. The sample holds a few counts of this clonotype. Source material: blood. The chain has TRBV5-1 and TRBJ2-5; D possibly corresponds to TRBD1 (6 bases). The source of this sequence is a woman over 75 in good health. The CDR3 loop reads CASKGQSQETQYF. CDR3 nucleotides: TGCGCCAGCAAAGGACAGAGTCAAGAGACCCAGTACTTC.